This T cell receptor (beta chain) comes out of a study of T cell changes during pregnancy in multiple sclerosis. Germline CDR1 reads SGHRS; CDR2 reads YFSETQ. J lost 0 bases, V lost 4 bases, and 6 bases had no gene match. The CDR3 totals 16 residues. Assay used: immunoSEQ multiplex PCR; TCRdb lists only in-frame clones, some missing. The sample carries 130,000 or so clones, roughly 96% recorded once. A remark on this clone: Within the sample, other DNA sequences also encode this same CDR3.

The TCR was taken from a female donor with multiple sclerosis, enrolled in a pregnancy study. J is TRBJ2-1 and V is TRBV5-1, with 8 nucleotides matching TRBD2. Here the sequenced sample was peripheral blood, taken after pregnancy. The CDR3 loop reads CASSLVAGSSYNEQFF. CDR3 nucleotide sequence: TGCGCCAGCAGCCTCGTAGCGGGGAGCTCCTACAATGAGCAGTTCTTC.